This T cell receptor (beta chain) was sequenced for a study of blood T cell repertoires in COVID-19. Sequencing was performed with immunoSEQ multiplex PCR; in TCRdb, only in-frame clones are kept and a portion is missing. The sample lists about 370,000 clones, almost 90% occurring once. Germline values: CDR1 SGHRS, CDR2 YFSETQ. The length of the CDR3 is 14 residues. V lost 0 bases and J lost 5, with 11 bases in between. In its sample, this clone was seen once. The clonotype comes from a man between 18 and 35 years old with active or convalescent COVID-19. This chain uses TRBV5-1 with TRBJ1-1; D call uncertain. Sequenced input: peripheral blood. CDR3 sequence (DNA): TGCGCCAGCAGCTTGGTTAGCTCATGGACTGAAGCTTTCTTT. Its protein is CASSLVSSWTEAFF.